This TCR beta chain was sequenced for a study of T cells in Graves' hyperthyroidism and ophthalmopathy. The table lists this clonotype with a few counts. It was RNA transcripts that yielded the amplified TCR beta CDR3 regions. A first-round RT-PCR of the TCR CDR3 used the HTBI primer set. One entry per CDR3 protein, called by TCRdb with MiXCR from the multiplex PCR reads. The sample has a few hundred thousand distinct CDR3 sequences; 35% to 55% are singletons. An absence of ophthalmopathy progression within 18 months meant stable Graves' hyperthyroidism. This clonotype originated in a woman under 30 with Graves' hyperthyroidism. Sequenced input: peripheral blood or thyroid tissue (not recorded which).

In nucleotides, the CDR3 is TGTGCCAGCAGCCCAACTAGCGGGAACACCGGGGAGCTGTTTTTT. This sequence encodes CASSPTSGNTGELFF. The chain links TRBV7-9 to TRBJ2-2; 8 bases are a match to TRBD2. After removal of 5 bases from V and 1 base from J, the junction contained 3 bases not matched to a gene. The CDR3 covers 15 residues. Germline V gene lookup returns CDR1 SEHNR and CDR2 FQNEAQ (reference sequence).